This T cell receptor beta chain originates from a study of T cell responses to AZD1222 COVID-19 vaccine. The study, taken as a whole, reports: Reportedly, nearly half of unique spike TCRs recognized epitopes outside B.1.351/B.1.1.7 mutations.

Only one count was recorded for this clone. The antigen is unknown. From germline, CDR1 is SGHRS and CDR2 YFSETQ. The CDR3 loop spans 15 amino acids. Trimming removed 4 bases from V and 1 base from J; junction bases left unmatched: 3. Only in-frame clones appear in the TCRdb table, and some are missing; sequencing was by immunoSEQ multiplex PCR. The sample yields 150,000 to 200,000 clones, 85% to 90% seen once. The material sequenced was peripheral blood, taken on day 0 of AZD1222 vaccination. The J gene is TRBJ2-1, the V gene TRBV5-1; TRBD1 aligns across 9 bases. The receptor comes from an adult in good health. The chain's CDR3 is CASSQGQGSYNEQFF. The CDR3 DNA sequence: TGCGCCAGCAGCCAAGGACAGGGGTCCTACAATGAGCAGTTCTTC.